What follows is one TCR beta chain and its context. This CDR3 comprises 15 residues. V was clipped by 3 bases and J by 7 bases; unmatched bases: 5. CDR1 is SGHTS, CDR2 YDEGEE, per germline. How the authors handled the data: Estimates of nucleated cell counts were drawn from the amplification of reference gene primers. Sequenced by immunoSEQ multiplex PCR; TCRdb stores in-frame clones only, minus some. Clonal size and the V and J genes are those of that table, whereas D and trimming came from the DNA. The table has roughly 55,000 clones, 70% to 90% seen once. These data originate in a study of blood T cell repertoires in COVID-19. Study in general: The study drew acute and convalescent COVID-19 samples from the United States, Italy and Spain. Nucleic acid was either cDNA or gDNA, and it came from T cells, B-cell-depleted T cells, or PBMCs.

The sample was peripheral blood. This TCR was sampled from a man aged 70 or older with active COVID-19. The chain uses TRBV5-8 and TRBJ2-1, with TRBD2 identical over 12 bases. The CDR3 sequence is CASSSSGGAGNEQFF. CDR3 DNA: TGTGCCAGCAGCTCTAGCGGGGGGGCGGGTAATGAGCAGTTCTTC. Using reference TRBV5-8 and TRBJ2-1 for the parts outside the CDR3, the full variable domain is EAGVTQSPTHLIKTRGQQATLRCSPISGHTSVYWYQQALGLGLQFLLWYDEGEERNRGNFPPRFSGRQFPNYSSELNVNALELEDSALYLCASSSSGGAGNEQFFGPGTRLTVL.